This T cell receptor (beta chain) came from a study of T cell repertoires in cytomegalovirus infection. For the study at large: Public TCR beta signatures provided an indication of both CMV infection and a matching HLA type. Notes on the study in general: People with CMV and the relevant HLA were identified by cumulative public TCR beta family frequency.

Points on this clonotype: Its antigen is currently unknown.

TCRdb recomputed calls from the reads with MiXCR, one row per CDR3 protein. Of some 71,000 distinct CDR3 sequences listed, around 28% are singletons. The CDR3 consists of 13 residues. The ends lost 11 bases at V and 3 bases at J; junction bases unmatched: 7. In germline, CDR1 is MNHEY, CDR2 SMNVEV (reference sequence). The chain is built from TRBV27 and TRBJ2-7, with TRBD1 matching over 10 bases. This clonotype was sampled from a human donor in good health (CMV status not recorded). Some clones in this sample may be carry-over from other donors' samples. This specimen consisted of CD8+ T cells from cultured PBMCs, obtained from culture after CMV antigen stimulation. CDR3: CAPQGDRGYEQYF. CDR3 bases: TGTGCCCCCCAAGGGGACAGGGGCTACGAGCAGTACTTC.